The clone carrying this T cell receptor beta chain has a handful of counts. The antigen is undetermined. The sample originates from a study of beta chain features in type 1 diabetes. Isolated RNA was reverse transcribed in full, so expressed TCRB transcripts were sequenced. The repertoire was sequenced with immunoSEQ multiplex PCR; TCRdb's copy has only in-frame clones and lacks some. The table lists some 360,000 clones, 15% to 20% of them singletons. Study results and limitations: A closer apparent resemblance between naive, central memory and Treg TCRB repertoires was seen in patients than in healthy donors.

This receptor was obtained from a woman aged 18-29 years in good health. The specimen was naive CD4+ T cells from blood.

CDR3 residues: CASSSGAKLFF. The CDR3 nucleotides read TGTGCCAGTAGTTCCGGAGCGAAACTGTTTTTT. The J gene is TRBJ1-4, the V gene TRBV19; D gene uncertain. This CDR3 has 11 amino acids. From germline, CDR1 is LNHDA and CDR2 SQIVND (reference sequence). V was clipped by 5 bases and J by 11 bases, with 9 bases between them.